The clone carrying this T cell receptor beta chain was counted a single time. These data come from a study of blood T cell repertoires in COVID-19. Germline V CDR1 and CDR2: SGHNT, YENEEA. The germline V and J ends were trimmed by 2 bases and 8 bases, with 10 bases remaining between them. CDR3 length equals 13 residues. Assay: immunoSEQ multiplex PCR; the TCRdb copy retains only in-frame clones and omits some. This sample has 60,000 to 85,000 clones, with around 67% found just once. The genes are TRBV11-3 and TRBJ2-1; tentative D call: TRBD2 (6 bases). Sequencing was performed on peripheral blood. This TCR derives from a human donor with acute or convalescent COVID-19. The donor label of this sample is uncertain. CDR3 protein: CASSLLALDEQFF. As DNA, the CDR3 is TGTGCCAGCAGCTTACTAGCGTTAGATGAGCAGTTCTTC.